The clone carrying this T cell receptor (beta chain) was picked up many times. In TCRdb, the 5' RACE reads were re-called with MiXCR into one record per CDR3 protein. The table shows a few hundred thousand distinct CDR3 sequences, with about 18% occurring only once. Trimming took 3 bases from V and 2 from J, leaving 23 bases between them. This CDR3 has 19 residues. Per the germline V gene, CDR1 is SGHAT and CDR2 is FQDESV (reference sequence). This sample is drawn from a study of identical twins. The receptor comes from a man aged 45-65 years in good health. J is TRBJ2-1 and V is TRBV11-1; D is unclear. The sample consisted of naive T cells sorted from blood. The CDR3 spells CASSFGGLGFQGTYNEQFF. DNA for the CDR3: TGTGCCAGCAGCTTTGGTGGGCTTGGGTTCCAAGGGACCTACAATGAGCAGTTCTTC. Complete variable domain (other parts from reference TRBV11-1 and TRBJ2-1): EAEVAQSPRYKITEKSQAVAFWCDPISGHATLYWYRQILGQGPELLVQFQDESVVDDSQLPKDRFSAERLKGVDSTLKIQPAELGDSAMYLCASSFGGLGFQGTYNEQFFGPGTRLTVL.